This TCR beta chain was sequenced for a study of OX40 agonist ivuxolimab in advanced cancers. Whole-study context: Of mixed ages from about 23 to 85 and averaging approximately 60 years, the group was roughly 85% male.

Profiling relied on immunoSEQ multiplex PCR, and the TCRdb table lists in-frame clones only, not all of them. The sample has fewer than 85,000 clones, 85% to 90% seen once; the top ten hold under 0.65%. A single count supports this clone. The CDR3 is made up of 15 amino acids. The ends lost 2 bases at V and 3 bases at J; junction bases unmatched: 4. Germline assignment: CDR1 MNHNY and CDR2 SVGAGI (reference sequence). Enrollment shut out patients with autoimmune disease history or systemic immunosuppression. The sequencing here drew on CD4+ or CD8+ T cells sorted from blood, taken in a trial of the OX40 agonist ivuxolimab. The rearrangement links TRBV6-6 to TRBJ2-1; 7 bases align to TRBD2. The TCR was taken from an adult with an advanced solid tumor such as melanoma, head and neck, liver or kidney cancer. Here the CDR3 reads CASSYGGSYYNEQFF. The DNA for the CDR3 is TGTGCCAGCAGTTACGGCGGGAGCTACTACAATGAGCAGTTCTTC.